The rows below give T cell receptor beta chains drawn from one sample of a study of T cell responses to AZD1222 COVID-19 vaccine. Here immunoSEQ multiplex PCR was the method, and the copy in TCRdb shows in-frame clones only, minus some. The sample shows about 120,000 clones, 92% of them seen only once. The source material was peripheral blood, sampled 28 days after the second AZD1222 dose. Every receptor here comes from an adult who received the AZD1222 COVID-19 vaccine. The CDR3 runs from the conserved cysteine through the conserved F or W. The order of the fields is V gene, clone size, J gene, D gene, CDR3 DNA, CDR3 protein. A D gene is named only where the DNA matches it firmly. Clone size is shown for a subset of rows, as once, few, many or a class of expanded clone.

V: TRBV19
size: few
J: TRBJ1-5
D: NA
DNA: TGTGCCAGTAGTCTCGAAAGCAATCAGCCCCAGCATTTT
CDR3: CASSLESNQPQHF

V: TRBV20-1
size: NA
J: TRBJ2-1
D: NA
DNA: TGCAGTGCTAGAAATGAGCAGTTCTTC
CDR3: CSARNEQFF

V: TRBV19
size: NA
J: TRBJ1-5
D: NA
DNA: TGTGCCAGTACCAAAGGGGGGAGGAGCAATCAGCCCCAGCGTTTT
CDR3: CASTKGGRSNQPQRF

V: TRBV4-2
size: NA
J: TRBJ1-1
D: NA
DNA: TGTGCCAGCAGCCAAGAATTACAGGGGAACACTGAAGCTTTCTTT
CDR3: CASSQELQGNTEAFF

V: TRBV9
size: NA
J: TRBJ2-5
D: NA
DNA: TGTGCCAGCAGCGTGGCCCCCATAGAGGGAGCGAAAGAGACCCAGTACTTC
CDR3: CASSVAPIEGAKETQYF

V: TRBV14
size: once
J: TRBJ1-4
D: NA
DNA: TGTGCCAGCAGCCCTCAAAATTGGCGGGGGAGTGAAAAACTGTTTTTT
CDR3: CASSPQNWRGSEKLFF

V: TRBV9
size: NA
J: TRBJ1-2
D: NA
DNA: TGTGCCAGCAGCGTAGGGGCAGGGAATGGCTACACCTTC
CDR3: CASSVGAGNGYTF

V: TRBV27
size: NA
J: TRBJ2-7
D: NA
DNA: TGTGCCAGCAAAATACAGCGGTTTTCCTACGAGCAGTACTTC
CDR3: CASKIQRFSYEQYF

V: TRBV7-9
size: NA
J: TRBJ2-2
D: TRBD2
DNA: TGTGCCAGCAGCACCGGACTAGCGGGAGGATATACCGGGGAGCTGTTTTTT
CDR3: CASSTGLAGGYTGELFF

V: TRBV4-1
size: NA
J: TRBJ1-1
D: TRBD1
DNA: TGCGCCAGCAGCCAATTCCTGGACAGGCGGGGGAACACTGAAGCTTTCTTT
CDR3: CASSQFLDRRGNTEAFF

V: TRBV28
size: NA
J: TRBJ1-5
D: NA
DNA: TGTGCCAGCAGTTTACTTAACAATCAGCCCCAGCATTTT
CDR3: CASSLLNNQPQHF

V: TRBV9
size: NA
J: TRBJ2-7
D: NA
DNA: TGTGCCAGCAGCGTAGCCTGCTACGAGCAGTACTTC
CDR3: CASSVACYEQYF

V: TRBV28
size: NA
J: TRBJ1-2
D: TRBD1
DNA: TGTGCCAGCTCCCGACAGGGTGCCTATGGCTACACCTTC
CDR3: CASSRQGAYGYTF

V: TRBV27
size: NA
J: TRBJ2-7
D: NA
DNA: TGTGCCAGCAGTCCCAGACCCCAACGGTACGAGCAGTACTTC
CDR3: CASSPRPQRYEQYF

V: TRBV30
size: NA
J: TRBJ1-5
D: NA
DNA: TGTGCCTGGAGTGTAGGGGGGGCAGGATTTGCGGGCAATCAGCCCCAGCATTTT
CDR3: CAWSVGGAGFAGNQPQHF

V: TRBV6-4
size: once
J: TRBJ2-3
D: TRBD2
DNA: TGTGCCAGCAGCTGGACTAGCGGGAGTCCAGATACGCAGTATTTT
CDR3: CASSWTSGSPDTQYF

V: TRBV7-8
size: few
J: TRBJ1-1
D: NA
DNA: TGTGCCAGCAGCCCTCGGTGGACTGAAGCTTTCTTT
CDR3: CASSPRWTEAFF

V: TRBV2
size: NA
J: TRBJ1-2
D: TRBD1
DNA: TGTGCCAGCAGTGCGACAGGGGAAAACTATGGCTACACCTTC
CDR3: CASSATGENYGYTF

V: TRBV7-9
size: NA
J: TRBJ2-2
D: NA
DNA: TGTGCCAGCAGCCCTTTCCGTAGAGGGGGCACCGGGGAGCTGTTTTTT
CDR3: CASSPFRRGGTGELFF

V: TRBV27
size: NA
J: TRBJ2-1
D: TRBD1
DNA: TGTGCCAGCAGTTTTCAACCGGGACAGGGAGGAAATGAGCAGTTCTTC
CDR3: CASSFQPGQGGNEQFF